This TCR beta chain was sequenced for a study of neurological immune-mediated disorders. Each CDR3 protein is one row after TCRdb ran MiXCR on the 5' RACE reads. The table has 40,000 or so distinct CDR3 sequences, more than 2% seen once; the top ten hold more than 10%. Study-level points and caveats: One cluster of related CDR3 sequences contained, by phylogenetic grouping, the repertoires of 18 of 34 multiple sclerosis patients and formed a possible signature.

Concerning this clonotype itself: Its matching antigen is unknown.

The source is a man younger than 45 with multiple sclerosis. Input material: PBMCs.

CDR3 coding DNA: TGCAGTGCTCGGACAGTAAACCCCCAAGAGACCCAGTACTTC. This translates into CSARTVNPQETQYF. The chain couples TRBV20-1 to TRBJ2-5, with D perhaps TRBD1 (6 bases). The length of the CDR3 is 14 residues. Deletions cut 5 bases from V and 1 base from J, with 14 bases between. Germline lookup yields CDR1 DFQATT and CDR2 SNEGSKA (reference sequence).